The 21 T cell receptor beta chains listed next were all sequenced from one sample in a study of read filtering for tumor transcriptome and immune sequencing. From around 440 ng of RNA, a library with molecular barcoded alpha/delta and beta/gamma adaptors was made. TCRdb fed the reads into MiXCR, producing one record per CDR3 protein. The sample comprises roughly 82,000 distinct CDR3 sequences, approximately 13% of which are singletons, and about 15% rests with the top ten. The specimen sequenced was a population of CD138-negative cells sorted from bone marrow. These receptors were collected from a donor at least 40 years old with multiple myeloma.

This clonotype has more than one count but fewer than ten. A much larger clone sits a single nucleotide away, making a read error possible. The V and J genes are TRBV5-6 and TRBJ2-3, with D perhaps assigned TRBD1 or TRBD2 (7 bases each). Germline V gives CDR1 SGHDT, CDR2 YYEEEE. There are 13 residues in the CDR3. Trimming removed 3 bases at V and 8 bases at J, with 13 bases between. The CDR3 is CASSYTGEGTQYF. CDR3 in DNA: TGTGCCAGCAGCTATACAGGGGAGGGTACGCAGTATTTT.

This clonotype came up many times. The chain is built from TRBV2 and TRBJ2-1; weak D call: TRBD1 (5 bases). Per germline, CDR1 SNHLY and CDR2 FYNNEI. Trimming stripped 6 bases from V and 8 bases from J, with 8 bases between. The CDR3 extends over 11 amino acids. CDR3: CASRGADEQFF. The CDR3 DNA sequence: TGTGCCAGCAGAGGGGCAGATGAGCAGTTCTTC.

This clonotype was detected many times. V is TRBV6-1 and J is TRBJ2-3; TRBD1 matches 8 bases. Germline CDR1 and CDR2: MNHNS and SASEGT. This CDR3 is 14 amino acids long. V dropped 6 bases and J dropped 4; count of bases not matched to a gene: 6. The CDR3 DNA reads TGTGCCAGCAGCCCGACAGGGGACTCAGATACGCAGTATTTT. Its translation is CASSPTGDSDTQYF.

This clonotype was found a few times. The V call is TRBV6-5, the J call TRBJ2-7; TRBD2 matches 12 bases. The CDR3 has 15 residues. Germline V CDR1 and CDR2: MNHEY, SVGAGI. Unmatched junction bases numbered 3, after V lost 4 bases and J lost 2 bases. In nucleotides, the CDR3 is TGTGCCAGCAGTTCCCTAGCGGGAGGGCCCTACGAGCAGTACTTC. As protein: CASSSLAGGPYEQYF.

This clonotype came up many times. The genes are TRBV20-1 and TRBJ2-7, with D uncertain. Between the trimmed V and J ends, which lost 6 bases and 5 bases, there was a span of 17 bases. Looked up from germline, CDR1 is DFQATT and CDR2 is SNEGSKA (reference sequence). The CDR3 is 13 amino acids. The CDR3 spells CSASPSPDDEQYF. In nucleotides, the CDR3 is TGCAGTGCCAGCCCATCGCCCGACGACGAGCAGTACTTC.

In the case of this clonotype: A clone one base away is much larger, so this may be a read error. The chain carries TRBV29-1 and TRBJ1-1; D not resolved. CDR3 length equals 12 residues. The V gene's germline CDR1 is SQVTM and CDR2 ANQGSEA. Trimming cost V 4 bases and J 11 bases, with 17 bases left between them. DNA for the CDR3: TGCAGCGTTGCTATATTGGAGGGCGGGGCTTTCTTT. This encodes CSVAILEGGAFF.

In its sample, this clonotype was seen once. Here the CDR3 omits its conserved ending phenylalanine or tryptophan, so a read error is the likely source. The CDR3 reads CSFRDGGYGEQYL. DNA for the CDR3: TGCAGCTTCCGGGACGGGGGGTATGGCGAGCAGTACCTC. The J gene is TRBJ2-7, the V gene TRBV29-1; 7 positions match TRBD2. V shed 8 bases, J shed 6 bases, and the junction held 13 bases outside the gene matches. The CDR3 extends over 13 amino acids. Per germline, CDR1 SQVTM and CDR2 ANQGSEA.

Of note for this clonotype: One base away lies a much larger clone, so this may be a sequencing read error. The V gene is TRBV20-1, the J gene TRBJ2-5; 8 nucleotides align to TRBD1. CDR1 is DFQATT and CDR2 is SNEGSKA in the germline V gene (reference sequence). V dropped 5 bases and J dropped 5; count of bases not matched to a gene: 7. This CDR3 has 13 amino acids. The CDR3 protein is CSALDRDKETQYF. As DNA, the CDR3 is TGCAGTGCTTTGGACAGGGACAAGGAGACCCAGTACTTC.

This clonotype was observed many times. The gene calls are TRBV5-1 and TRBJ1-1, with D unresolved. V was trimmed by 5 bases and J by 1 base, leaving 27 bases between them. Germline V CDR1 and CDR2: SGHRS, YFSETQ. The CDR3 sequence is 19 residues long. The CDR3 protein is CASRRSRGGINGENTEAFF. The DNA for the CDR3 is TGCGCCAGCAGAAGAAGCCGAGGAGGGATTAATGGCGAGAACACTGAAGCTTTCTTT.

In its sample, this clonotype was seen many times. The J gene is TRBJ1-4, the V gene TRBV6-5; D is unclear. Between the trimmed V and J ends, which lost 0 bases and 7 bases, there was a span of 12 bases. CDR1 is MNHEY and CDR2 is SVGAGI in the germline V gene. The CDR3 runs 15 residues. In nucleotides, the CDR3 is TGTGCCAGCAGTTACTCGGGTGTGCAAAGTGAAAAACTGTTTTTT. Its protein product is CASSYSGVQSEKLFF.

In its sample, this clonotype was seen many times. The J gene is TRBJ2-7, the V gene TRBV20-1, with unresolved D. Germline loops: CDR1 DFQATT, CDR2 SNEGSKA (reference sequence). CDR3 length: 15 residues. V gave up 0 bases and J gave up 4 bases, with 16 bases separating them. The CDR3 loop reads CSARDRVFASYEQYF. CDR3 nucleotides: TGCAGTGCTAGAGACCGGGTTTTCGCCTCGTACGAGCAGTACTTC.

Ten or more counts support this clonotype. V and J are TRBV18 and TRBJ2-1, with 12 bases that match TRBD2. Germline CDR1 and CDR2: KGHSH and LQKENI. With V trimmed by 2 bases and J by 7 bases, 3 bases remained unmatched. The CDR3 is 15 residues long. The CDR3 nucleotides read TGTGCCAGCTCACCAGGAGGGACTAGCGGGAATGAGCAGTTCTTC. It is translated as CASSPGGTSGNEQFF.

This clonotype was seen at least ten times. Here the CDR3 reads CASRGDVGTEAFF. For the CDR3, the DNA is TGTGCCAGCAGAGGGGACGTTGGCACTGAAGCTTTCTTT. This chain joins TRBV2 and TRBJ1-1, with a tentative D call TRBD1 (5 bases). Looked up from germline, CDR1 is SNHLY and CDR2 is FYNNEI. The CDR3 is 13 residues long. Between the trimmed V and J ends, which lost 6 bases and 4 bases, there was a span of 12 bases. Full variable domain (rest looked up from reference TRBV2 and TRBJ1-1): EPEVTQTPSHQVTQMGQEVILRCVPISNHLYFYWYRQILGQKVEFLVSFYNNEISEKSEIFDDQFSVERPDGSNFTLKIRSTKLEDSAMYFCASRGDVGTEAFFGQGTRLTVV.

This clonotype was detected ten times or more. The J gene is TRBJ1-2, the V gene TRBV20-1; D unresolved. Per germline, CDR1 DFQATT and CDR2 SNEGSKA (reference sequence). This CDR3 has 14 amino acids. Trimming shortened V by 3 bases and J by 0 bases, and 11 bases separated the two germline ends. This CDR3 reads CSARDGKANYGYTF. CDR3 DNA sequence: TGCAGTGCTAGGGACGGAAAAGCTAACTATGGCTACACCTTC.

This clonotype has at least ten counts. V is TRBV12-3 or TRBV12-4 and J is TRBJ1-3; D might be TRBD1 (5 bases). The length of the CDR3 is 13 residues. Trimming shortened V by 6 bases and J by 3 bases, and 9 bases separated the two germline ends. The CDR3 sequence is CASRRGGGNTIYF. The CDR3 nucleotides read TGTGCCAGCAGGCGGGGCGGTGGAAACACCATATATTTT.

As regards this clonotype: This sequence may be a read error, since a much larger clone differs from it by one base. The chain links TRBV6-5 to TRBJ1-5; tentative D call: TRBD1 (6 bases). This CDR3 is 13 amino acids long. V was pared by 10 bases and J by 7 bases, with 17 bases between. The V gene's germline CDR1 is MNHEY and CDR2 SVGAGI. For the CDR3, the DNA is TGTGCCATCGGACAGAGGGCGGGGCAGCCCCAGCATTTT. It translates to CAIGQRAGQPQHF.

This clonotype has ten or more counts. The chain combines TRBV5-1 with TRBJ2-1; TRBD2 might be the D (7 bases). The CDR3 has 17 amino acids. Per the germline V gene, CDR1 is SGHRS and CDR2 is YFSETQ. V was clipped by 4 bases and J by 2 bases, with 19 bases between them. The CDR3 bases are TGCGCCAGCAGCGGAGGTGGCGGGGGCAGGACCTACAATGAGCAGTTCTTC. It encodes CASSGGGGGRTYNEQFF. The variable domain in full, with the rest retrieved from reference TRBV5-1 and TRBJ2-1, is KAGVTQTPRYLIKTRGQQVTLSCSPISGHRSVSWYQQTPGQGLQFLFEYFSETQRNKGNFPGRFSGRQFSNSRSEMNVSTLELGDSALYLCASSGGGGGRTYNEQFFGPGTRLTVL.

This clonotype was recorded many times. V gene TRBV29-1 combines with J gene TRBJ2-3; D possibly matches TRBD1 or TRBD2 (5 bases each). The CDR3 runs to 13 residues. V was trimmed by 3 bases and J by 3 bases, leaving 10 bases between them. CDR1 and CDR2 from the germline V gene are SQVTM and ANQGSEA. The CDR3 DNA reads TGCAGCGTTGACCCCGGGGCGACAGATACGCAGTATTTT. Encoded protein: CSVDPGATDTQYF.

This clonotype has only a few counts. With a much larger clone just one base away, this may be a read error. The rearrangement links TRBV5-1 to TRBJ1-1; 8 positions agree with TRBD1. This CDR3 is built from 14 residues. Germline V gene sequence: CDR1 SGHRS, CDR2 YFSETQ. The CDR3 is CASSLTGGDTETFF. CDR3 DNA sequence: TGCGCCAGCAGCTTGACAGGGGGAGACACTGAAACTTTCTTT. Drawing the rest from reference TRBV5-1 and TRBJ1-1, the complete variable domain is KAGVTQTPRYLIKTRGQQVTLSCSPISGHRSVSWYQQTPGQGLQFLFEYFSETQRNKGNFPGRFSGRQFSNSRSEMNVSTLELGDSALYLCASSLTGGDTETFFGQGTRLTVV.

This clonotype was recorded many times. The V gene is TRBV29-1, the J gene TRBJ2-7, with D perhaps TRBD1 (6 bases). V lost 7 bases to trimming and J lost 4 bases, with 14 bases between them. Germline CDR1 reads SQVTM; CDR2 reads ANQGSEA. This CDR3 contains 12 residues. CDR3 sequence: CSASDRQYEQYF. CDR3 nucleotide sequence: TGCAGCGCCTCGGACAGACAATACGAGCAGTACTTC.

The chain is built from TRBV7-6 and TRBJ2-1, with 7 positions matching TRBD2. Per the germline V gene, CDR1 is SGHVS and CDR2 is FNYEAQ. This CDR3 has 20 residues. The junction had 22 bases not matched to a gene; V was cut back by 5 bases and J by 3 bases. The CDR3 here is CASSPQNVRSGLSVYNEQFF. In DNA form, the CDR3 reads TGTGCCAGCAGCCCACAAAATGTTCGATCGGGACTATCAGTCTACAATGAGCAGTTCTTC.